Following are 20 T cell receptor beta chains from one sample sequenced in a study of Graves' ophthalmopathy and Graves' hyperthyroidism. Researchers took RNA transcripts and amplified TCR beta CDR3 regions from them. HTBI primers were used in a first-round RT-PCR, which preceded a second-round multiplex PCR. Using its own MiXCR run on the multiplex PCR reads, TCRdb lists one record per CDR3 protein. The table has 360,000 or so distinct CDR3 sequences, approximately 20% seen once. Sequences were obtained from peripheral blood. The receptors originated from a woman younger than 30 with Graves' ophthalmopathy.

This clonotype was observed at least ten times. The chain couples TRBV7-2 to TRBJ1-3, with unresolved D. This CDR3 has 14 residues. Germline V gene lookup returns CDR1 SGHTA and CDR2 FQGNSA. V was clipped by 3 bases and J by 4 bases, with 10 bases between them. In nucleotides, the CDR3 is TGTGCCAGCAGCTTTCTCTCCCCCGGAAACACCATATATTTT. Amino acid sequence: CASSFLSPGNTIYF.

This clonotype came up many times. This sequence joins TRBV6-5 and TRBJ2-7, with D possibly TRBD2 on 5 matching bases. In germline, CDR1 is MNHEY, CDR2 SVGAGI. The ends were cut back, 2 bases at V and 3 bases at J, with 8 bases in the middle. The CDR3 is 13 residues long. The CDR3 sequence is CASSYGSIYEQYF. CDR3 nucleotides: TGTGCCAGCAGTTACGGGAGTATCTACGAGCAGTACTTC.

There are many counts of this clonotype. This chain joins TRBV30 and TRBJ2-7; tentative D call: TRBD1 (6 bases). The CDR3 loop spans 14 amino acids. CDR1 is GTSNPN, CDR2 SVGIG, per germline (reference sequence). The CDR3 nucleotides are TGTGCTGCCTTGGTCAGGGGAGTCTCCTACGAGCAGTACTTC. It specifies CAALVRGVSYEQYF.

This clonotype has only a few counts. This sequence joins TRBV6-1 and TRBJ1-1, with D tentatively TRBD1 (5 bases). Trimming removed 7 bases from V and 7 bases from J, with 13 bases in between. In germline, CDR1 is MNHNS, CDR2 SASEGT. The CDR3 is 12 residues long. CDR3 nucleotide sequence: TGTGCCAGCACTCCAGCGACAGATGAAGCTTTCTTT. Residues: CASTPATDEAFF.

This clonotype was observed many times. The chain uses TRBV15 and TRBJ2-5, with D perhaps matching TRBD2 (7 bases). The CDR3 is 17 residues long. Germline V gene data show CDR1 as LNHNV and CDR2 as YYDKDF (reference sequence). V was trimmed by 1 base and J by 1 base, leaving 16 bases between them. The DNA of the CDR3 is TGTGCCACCAGCAGAGCTCAATGGCGGGGGCGCCAAGAGACCCAGTACTTC. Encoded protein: CATSRAQWRGRQETQYF.

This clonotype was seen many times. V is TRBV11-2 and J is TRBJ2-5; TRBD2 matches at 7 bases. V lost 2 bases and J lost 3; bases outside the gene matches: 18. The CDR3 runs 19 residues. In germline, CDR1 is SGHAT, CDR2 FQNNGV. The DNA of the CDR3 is TGTGCCAGCAGCTTAATAGACCTGGTAACTACTAGCGAAGAAGAGACCCAGTACTTC. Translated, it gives CASSLIDLVTTSEEETQYF.

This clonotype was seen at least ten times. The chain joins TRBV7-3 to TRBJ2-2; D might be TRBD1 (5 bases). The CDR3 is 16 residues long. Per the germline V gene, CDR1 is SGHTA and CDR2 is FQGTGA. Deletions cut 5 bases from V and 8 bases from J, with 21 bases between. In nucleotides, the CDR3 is TGTGCCAGCAGCCTAATAAGACAGCGAGTAGGGGGGGAGCTGTTTTTT. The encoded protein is CASSLIRQRVGGELFF. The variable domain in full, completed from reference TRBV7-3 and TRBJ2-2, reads GAGVSQTPSNKVTEKGKYVELRCDPISGHTALYWYRQSLGQGPEFLIYFQGTGAADDSGLPNDRFFAVRPEGSVSTLKIQRTERGDSAVYLCASSLIRQRVGGELFFGEGSRLTVL.

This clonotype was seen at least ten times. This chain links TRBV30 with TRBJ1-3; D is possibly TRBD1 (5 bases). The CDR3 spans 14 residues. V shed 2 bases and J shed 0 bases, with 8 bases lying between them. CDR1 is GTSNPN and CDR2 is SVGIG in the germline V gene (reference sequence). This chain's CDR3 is CAWSPTGSGNTIYF. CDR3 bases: TGTGCCTGGAGTCCCACAGGCTCTGGAAACACCATATATTTT.

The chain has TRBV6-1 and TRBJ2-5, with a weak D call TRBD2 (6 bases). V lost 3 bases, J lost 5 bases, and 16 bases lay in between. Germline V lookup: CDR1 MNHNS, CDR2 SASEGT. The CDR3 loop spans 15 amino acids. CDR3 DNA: TGTGCCAGCAGTGATCCCGGGACTCCGATTGAGACCCAGTACTTC. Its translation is CASSDPGTPIETQYF.

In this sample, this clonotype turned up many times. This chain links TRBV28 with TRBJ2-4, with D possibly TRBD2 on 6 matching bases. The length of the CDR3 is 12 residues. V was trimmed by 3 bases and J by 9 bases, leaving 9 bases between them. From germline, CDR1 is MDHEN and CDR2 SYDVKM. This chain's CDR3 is CASSFQGGIQYF. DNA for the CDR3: TGTGCCAGCAGTTTCCAGGGAGGCATTCAGTACTTC. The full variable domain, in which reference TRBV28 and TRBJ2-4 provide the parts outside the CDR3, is DVKVTQSSRYLVKRTGEKVFLECVQDMDHENMFWYRQDPGLGLRLIYFSYDVKMKEKGDIPEGYSVSREKKERFSLILESASTNQTSMYLCASSFQGGIQYFGAGTRLSVL.

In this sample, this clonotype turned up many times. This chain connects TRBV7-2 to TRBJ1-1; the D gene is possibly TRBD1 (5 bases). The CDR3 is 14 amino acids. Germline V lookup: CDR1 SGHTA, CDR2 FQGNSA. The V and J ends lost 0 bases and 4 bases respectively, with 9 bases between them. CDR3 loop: CASSLAAGGTEAFF. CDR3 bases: TGTGCCAGCAGCTTAGCGGCCGGGGGCACTGAAGCTTTCTTT.

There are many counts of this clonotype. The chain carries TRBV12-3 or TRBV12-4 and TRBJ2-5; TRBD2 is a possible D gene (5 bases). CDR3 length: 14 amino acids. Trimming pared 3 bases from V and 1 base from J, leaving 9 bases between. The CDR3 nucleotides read TGTGCCAGCAGTTTTTCAGCGGTCCAAGAGACCCAGTACTTC. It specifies CASSFSAVQETQYF.

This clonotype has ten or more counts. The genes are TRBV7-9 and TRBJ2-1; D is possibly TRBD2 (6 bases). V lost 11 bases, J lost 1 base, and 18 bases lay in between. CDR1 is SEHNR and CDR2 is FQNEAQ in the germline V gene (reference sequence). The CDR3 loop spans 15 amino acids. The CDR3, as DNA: TGTGCCGGGGAGGAAGGCAAAGTTTCCTACAATGAGCAGTTCTTC. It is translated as CAGEEGKVSYNEQFF. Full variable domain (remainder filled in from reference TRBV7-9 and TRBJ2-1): DTGVSQNPRHKITKRGQNVTFRCDPISEHNRLYWYRQTLGQGPEFLTYFQNEAQLEKSRLLSDRFSAERPKGSFSTLEIQRTEQGDSAMYLCAGEEGKVSYNEQFFGPGTRLTVL.

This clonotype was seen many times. Here the CDR3 reads CASSWDRQAKRNTIYF. The CDR3 DNA follows: TGTGCCAGCAGTTGGGACAGGCAGGCGAAGCGAAACACCATATATTTT. V is TRBV7-8 and J is TRBJ1-3, with 8 positions matching TRBD1. Germline CDR1 reads SGHVS; CDR2 reads FQNEAQ. The CDR3 has 16 residues. The ends lost 6 bases at V and 5 bases at J; junction bases unmatched: 12.

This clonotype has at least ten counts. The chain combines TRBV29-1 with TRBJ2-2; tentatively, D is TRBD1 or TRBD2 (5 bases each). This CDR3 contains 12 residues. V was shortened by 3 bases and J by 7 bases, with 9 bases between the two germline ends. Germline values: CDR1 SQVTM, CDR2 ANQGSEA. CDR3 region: CSVEGVYGELFF. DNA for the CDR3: TGCAGCGTTGAGGGGGTCTACGGGGAGCTGTTTTTT.

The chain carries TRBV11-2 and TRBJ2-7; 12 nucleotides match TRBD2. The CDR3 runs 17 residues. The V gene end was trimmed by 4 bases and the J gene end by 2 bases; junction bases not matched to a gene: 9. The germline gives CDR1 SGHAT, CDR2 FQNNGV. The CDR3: CASSSPTSGGAAYEQYF. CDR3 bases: TGTGCCAGCAGCTCTCCGACTAGCGGGGGCGCGGCCTACGAGCAGTACTTC. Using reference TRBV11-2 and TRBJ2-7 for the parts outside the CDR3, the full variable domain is EAGVAQSPRYKIIEKRQSVAFWCNPISGHATLYWYQQILGQGPKLLIQFQNNGVVDDSQLPKDRFSAERLKGVDSTLKIQPAKLEDSAVYLCASSSPTSGGAAYEQYFGPGTRLTVT.

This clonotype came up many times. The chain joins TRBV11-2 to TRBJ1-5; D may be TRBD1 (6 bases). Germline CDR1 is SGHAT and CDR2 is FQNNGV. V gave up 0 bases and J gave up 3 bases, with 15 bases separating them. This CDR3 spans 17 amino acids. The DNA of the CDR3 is TGTGCCAGCAGCTTAGATTTGGGGGGCGCATACAATCAGCCCCAGCATTTT. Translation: CASSLDLGGAYNQPQHF.

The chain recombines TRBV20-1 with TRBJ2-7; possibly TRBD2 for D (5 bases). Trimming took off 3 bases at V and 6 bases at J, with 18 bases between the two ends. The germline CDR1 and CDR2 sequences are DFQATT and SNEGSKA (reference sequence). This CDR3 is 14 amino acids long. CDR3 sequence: CSARPSRGRAEQYF. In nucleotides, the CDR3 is TGCAGTGCTAGGCCGTCACGGGGTCGGGCCGAGCAGTACTTC.

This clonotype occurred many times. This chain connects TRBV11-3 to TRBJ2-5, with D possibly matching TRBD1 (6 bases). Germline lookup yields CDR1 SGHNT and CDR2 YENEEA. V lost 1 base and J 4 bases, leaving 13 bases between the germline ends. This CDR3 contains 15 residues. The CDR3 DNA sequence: TGTGCCAGCAGCTTAGGTCAGGGGTTACCAGAGACCCAGTACTTC. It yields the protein CASSLGQGLPETQYF.

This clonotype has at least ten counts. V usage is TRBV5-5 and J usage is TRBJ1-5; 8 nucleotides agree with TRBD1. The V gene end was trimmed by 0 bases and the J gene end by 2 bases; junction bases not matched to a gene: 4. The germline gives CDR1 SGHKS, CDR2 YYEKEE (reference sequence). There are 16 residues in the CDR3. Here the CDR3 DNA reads TGTGCCAGCAGCTTGGGGACAGGGTTTGGCAATCAGCCCCAGCATTTT. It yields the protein CASSLGTGFGNQPQHF.